Shown below are 27 T cell receptor beta chains from a single sample sequenced in a study of T-cell reconstitution after alpha-beta-depleted transplantation in children. The TCRbeta library incorporated unique molecular identifiers. TCRdb re-analysed the PCR reads in MiXCR, keeping a single row per CDR3 protein. The top ten hold 3.5% to 4% of the sample, which has some 390,000 distinct CDR3 sequences, just over 20% seen once. The specimen was PBMCs from the stem cell graft donor, collected from the stem cell graft. The source is a human donor who donated a stem cell graft to a child with acute myeloid leukemia.

This clonotype came up many times. The chain carries TRBV29-1 and TRBJ2-5; 7 bases match TRBD2. The CDR3 consists of 14 residues. V lost 2 bases and J lost 1; bases outside the gene matches: 4. The germline gives CDR1 SQVTM, CDR2 ANQGSEA. The DNA for the CDR3 is TGCAGCGTTGAACCACGGACTAGCCAAGAGACCCAGTACTTC. This translates into CSVEPRTSQETQYF.

This clonotype has at least ten counts. The rearrangement joins TRBV6-5 to TRBJ2-7; 10 bases align to TRBD2. J was trimmed by 4 bases and V by 0 bases; bases with no gene match: 6. The CDR3 has 16 residues. The germline gives CDR1 MNHEY, CDR2 SVGAGI. The CDR3 sequence: CASSYSSGRASYEQYF. Here the CDR3 DNA reads TGTGCCAGCAGTTACTCGAGCGGGAGGGCCTCTTACGAGCAGTACTTC.

The chain employs TRBV29-1 and TRBJ2-3; the D is unclear. Germline V gene lookup returns CDR1 SQVTM and CDR2 ANQGSEA. The CDR3 spans 11 residues. Deletions cut 4 bases from V and 1 base from J, with 3 bases between. The DNA for the CDR3 is TGCAGCGTTGCAGGCACAGATACGCAGTATTTT. It yields the protein CSVAGTDTQYF.

This clonotype occurred many times. CDR3 amino acids: CSAPHRAAGITDTQYF. Here the CDR3 DNA reads TGCAGTGCTCCCCATCGGGCAGCAGGGATCACAGATACGCAGTATTTT. The V call is TRBV20-1, the J call TRBJ2-3; a weak D match, TRBD1 (5 bases). The CDR3 contains 16 residues. V was pared by 5 bases and J by 2 bases, with 20 bases between. CDR1 DFQATT and CDR2 SNEGSKA come from the germline V gene (reference sequence).

This chain links TRBV18 with TRBJ2-3; 8 bases match TRBD2. The CDR3 has 14 residues. With V trimmed by 6 bases and J by 3 bases, 5 bases remained unmatched. The germline V gene has CDR1 KGHSH and CDR2 LQKENI. The CDR3 coding sequence is TGTGCCAGCTCCCAGCGGGAGTCGACAGATACGCAGTATTTT. It specifies CASSQRESTDTQYF.

This clonotype occurred once. Because it lacks the conserved phenylalanine or tryptophan at the end, this CDR3 is likely a read error. The chain combines TRBV12-3 or TRBV12-4 with TRBJ1-1; 8 bases are shared with TRBD1. V shed 7 bases, J shed 3 bases, and the junction held 7 bases outside the gene matches. The length of the CDR3 is 14 residues. The CDR3 DNA is TGTGCCAGCAACCTACAGGGGGTGGACACTGAAGCTTTCGTT. The encoded protein is CASNLQGVDTEAFV.

The table lists this clonotype with a few counts. The rearrangement joins TRBV12-3 or TRBV12-4 to TRBJ2-2, with 15 bases identical to TRBD2. This CDR3 spans 17 amino acids. The V segment lost 1 base and the J segment 8 bases; nucleotides outside the gene matches: 5. The CDR3 is CASSLGGLAGGRGELFF. DNA of the CDR3: TGTGCCAGCAGTTTAGGAGGACTAGCGGGAGGGCGGGGGGAGCTGTTTTTT.

The chain employs TRBV20-1 and TRBJ2-1; TRBD2 aligns across 13 bases. CDR1 is DFQATT, CDR2 SNEGSKA, per germline (reference sequence). The CDR3 covers 16 residues. After removal of 0 bases from V and 6 bases from J, the junction contained 5 bases not matched to a gene. As DNA, the CDR3 is TGCAGTGCTAGAGACCGACTAGCGGGAGGTTTCAATGAGCAGTTCTTC. Protein: CSARDRLAGGFNEQFF.

This clonotype was recorded a few times. V and J are TRBV5-5 and TRBJ2-1; tentatively, D is TRBD1 or TRBD2 (5 bases each). CDR3 length equals 16 residues. Germline-derived CDR1 and CDR2 are SGHKS and YYEKEE (reference sequence). Trimming took 1 base from V and 4 from J, leaving 15 bases between them. The CDR3 loop is CASSLPGTEFYNEQFF. The DNA of the CDR3 is TGTGCCAGCAGCTTGCCCGGGACGGAGTTTTACAATGAGCAGTTCTTC. Full variable domain (rest looked up from reference TRBV5-5 and TRBJ2-1): DAGVTQSPTHLIKTRGQQVTLRCSPISGHKSVSWYQQVLGQGPQFIFQYYEKEERGRGNFPDRFSARQFPNYSSELNVNALLLGDSALYLCASSLPGTEFYNEQFFGPGTRLTVL.

The chain links TRBV29-1 to TRBJ1-1, with D unresolved. Looked up from germline, CDR1 is SQVTM and CDR2 is ANQGSEA. The CDR3 is made up of 11 amino acids. The V and J ends lost 4 bases and 11 bases respectively, with 14 bases between them. Here the CDR3 DNA reads TGCAGCGTTGTCGGGGTGTTGGACGCTTTCTTT. Translating gives CSVVGVLDAFF.

This clonotype was found a few times. The J gene is TRBJ2-4, the V gene TRBV28; D ambiguous. The germline V and J ends were trimmed by 7 bases and 1 base, with 17 bases remaining between them. The CDR3 loop spans 16 amino acids. Per germline, CDR1 MDHEN and CDR2 SYDVKM. DNA of the CDR3: TGTGCCAGCACCCCGGCCACGATGACTGCCAAAAACATTCAGTACTTC. The encoded protein is CASTPATMTAKNIQYF.

This clonotype was seen more than once but under ten times. The J gene is TRBJ2-7, the V gene TRBV5-1, with D possibly called TRBD1 or TRBD2 (6 bases each). The CDR3 contains 14 residues. Germline lookup yields CDR1 SGHRS and CDR2 YFSETQ. Trimming took off 0 bases at V and 5 bases at J, with 12 bases between the two ends. DNA of the CDR3: TGCGCCAGCAGCTTGGCCATAGGGGGGCACGAGCAGTACTTC. Translated: CASSLAIGGHEQYF.

This clonotype was detected ten times or more. The chain is built from TRBV5-6 and TRBJ2-1, with 8 bases aligning to TRBD2. Germline CDR1 is SGHDT and CDR2 is YYEEEE. The CDR3 sequence is 15 residues long. V was clipped by 1 base and J by 4 bases; unmatched bases: 4. CDR3: CASSLLAGRYNEQFF. The DNA of the CDR3 is TGTGCCAGCAGCTTGTTAGCGGGAAGATACAATGAGCAGTTCTTC.

The J gene is TRBJ1-6, the V gene TRBV12-3 or TRBV12-4; D gene uncertain. V was cut by 5 bases and J by 10 bases, with 15 bases left in between. This CDR3 is 14 amino acids long. The CDR3 region is CASSPRDGASPLHF. DNA for the CDR3: TGTGCCAGCAGTCCGCGGGATGGTGCCTCACCCCTCCACTTT.

This clonotype was picked up a small number of times. The J gene is TRBJ2-1, the V gene TRBV12-3 or TRBV12-4; perhaps TRBD2 as D (5 bases). This CDR3 spans 15 amino acids. V lost 3 bases to trimming and J lost 2 bases, with 11 bases between them. The CDR3 loop is CASSFVSGTYNEQFF. CDR3 bases: TGTGCCAGCAGTTTCGTGTCGGGAACCTACAATGAGCAGTTCTTC.

Ten or more counts support this clonotype. This chain uses TRBV12-3 or TRBV12-4 with TRBJ2-7, with 10 nucleotides matching TRBD1. This CDR3 has 14 amino acids. V gave up 5 bases and J gave up 3 bases; unmatched junction bases: 4. CDR3 sequence reads: CASSPGQGLYEQYF. CDR3 bases: TGTGCCAGCAGTCCGGGACAGGGGCTCTACGAGCAGTACTTC.

The CDR3 here is CASSPEDRGFFGEQFF. The CDR3 DNA is TGCGCCAGCAGCCCGGAGGACAGGGGGTTCTTCGGTGAGCAGTTCTTC. V and J are TRBV5-1 and TRBJ2-1; TRBD1 agrees at 10 bases. With V trimmed by 4 bases and J by 9 bases, 13 bases remained unmatched. Germline lookup yields CDR1 SGHRS and CDR2 YFSETQ. The CDR3 runs 16 residues.

The chain uses TRBV2 and TRBJ2-3, with 9 bases identical to TRBD2. Germline assignment: CDR1 SNHLY and CDR2 FYNNEI. Trimming removed 3 bases from V and 2 bases from J; junction bases left unmatched: 6. The CDR3 is 16 residues long. The CDR3 is CASSDPSGRNTDTQYF. In DNA, the CDR3 is TGTGCCAGCAGTGACCCCAGCGGGAGGAACACAGATACGCAGTATTTT.

This clonotype has at least ten counts. The J gene is TRBJ2-3, the V gene TRBV20-1; a possible D gene is TRBD1 (5 bases). Germline-derived CDR1 and CDR2 are DFQATT and SNEGSKA (reference sequence). The length of the CDR3 is 14 residues. V lost 6 bases, J lost 3 bases, and 16 bases lay in between. The CDR3, as DNA: TGCAGTGCCAACCGACATCAGGGAACAGATACGCAGTATTTT. Protein sequence: CSANRHQGTDTQYF.

With regard to this clonotype: The CDR3 does not end in the conserved phenylalanine or tryptophan, so this is likely a read error. The V gene is TRBV7-9, the J gene TRBJ1-2; D gene ambiguous. Germline CDR1 and CDR2: SEHNR and FQNEAQ (reference sequence). The CDR3 has 14 residues. Trimming removed 4 bases at V and 1 base at J, with 10 bases between. This CDR3 reads CASSSQPLNYGYTL. The CDR3 coding sequence is TGTGCCAGCAGCTCACAACCGCTTAACTATGGCTACACCTTA.

There are a few counts of this clonotype. The V call is TRBV28, the J call TRBJ2-1; D is ambiguous. The germline CDR1 and CDR2 sequences are MDHEN and SYDVKM. The CDR3 length is 13 residues. Trimming pared 6 bases from V and 7 bases from J, leaving 13 bases between. The CDR3 reads CASSRWAGNEQFF. CDR3 coding DNA: TGTGCCAGCAGCCGTTGGGCAGGTAATGAGCAGTTCTTC.

The chain couples TRBV15 to TRBJ2-1, with TRBD2 identical over 13 bases. V gave up 4 bases and J gave up 6 bases; unmatched junction bases: 9. Germline assignment: CDR1 LNHNV and CDR2 YYDKDF (reference sequence). The CDR3 is 17 amino acids. The CDR3 DNA is TGTGCCACCAGCATTCGACAAAGACTAGCGGGAGGCAATGAGCAGTTCTTC. Translation gives CATSIRQRLAGGNEQFF.

In its sample, this clonotype was seen a few times. The chain recombines TRBV11-2 with TRBJ2-5; D might be TRBD2 (6 bases). This CDR3 spans 14 amino acids. Germline assignment: CDR1 SGHAT and CDR2 FQNNGV. V was clipped by 6 bases and J by 4 bases, with 15 bases between them. CDR3 in DNA: TGTGCCAGCAGTGTCCAGAGCGGGCGAGAGACCCAGTACTTC. It specifies CASSVQSGRETQYF.

This chain uses TRBV5-1 with TRBJ2-1, with 10 nucleotides matching TRBD2. V was clipped by 4 bases and J by 2 bases; unmatched bases: 3. Germline V gene lookup returns CDR1 SGHRS and CDR2 YFSETQ. This CDR3 has 15 residues. CDR3: CASSQAGGTYNEQFF. CDR3 in DNA: TGCGCCAGCAGCCAAGCGGGAGGGACCTACAATGAGCAGTTCTTC.

In its sample, this clonotype was seen a few times. This chain joins TRBV7-3 and TRBJ1-1; D is ambiguous. The CDR3 totals 13 residues. The germline gives CDR1 SGHTA, CDR2 FQGTGA. With 5 bases removed from V and 0 bases from J, the gap between germline ends came to 7 bases. The CDR3 region has the DNA TGTGCCAGCAGCCCCATGGTGAACACTGAAGCTTTCTTT. Translation gives CASSPMVNTEAFF.

The chain is built from TRBV12-3 or TRBV12-4 and TRBJ1-2; no clear D gene. This CDR3 has 15 residues. Deletions cut 5 bases from V and 5 bases from J, with 18 bases between. This CDR3 reads CASSLGPLRPYGYTF. The CDR3 nucleotides read TGTGCCAGCAGTCTCGGACCGCTCAGACCTTATGGCTACACCTTC.

The chain has TRBV5-1 and TRBJ2-2; maybe TRBD1 (5 bases). Germline V gives CDR1 SGHRS, CDR2 YFSETQ. Trimming removed 4 bases from V and 10 bases from J, with 17 bases in between. This CDR3 has 14 residues. The DNA for the CDR3 is TGCGCCAGCAGCACCGAGATGGGGCCAACGGAGCTGTTTTTT. Its protein is CASSTEMGPTELFF.